Listed here are 7 T cell receptor beta chains from one sample, sequenced in a study of post-analysis software for immune sequencing data. Findings and caveats of the study: Controls showed lower frequencies than patients for five TRBV segments, and TRBV5-6, TRBV5-1 and TRBV20-1 were among these.

cDNA libraries for TCR beta contained unique molecular identifiers. TCRdb analysed the PCR reads with MiXCR anew, one entry per CDR3 protein. Of approximately 730,000 distinct CDR3 sequences listed, just over 45% are singletons. Antigen specificity for these receptors is unknown. The specimen was blood. These receptors all stem from a girl between 10 and 17 years old with multiple sclerosis.

V usage is TRBV9 and J usage is TRBJ2-7, with 10 bases matching TRBD1. Germline V gene lookup returns CDR1 SGDLS and CDR2 YYNGEE. This CDR3 region has 14 residues. Trimming took 4 bases from V and 7 from J; bases not matched to a gene: 8. The CDR3 nucleotides are TGTGCCAGCAGCCTAGGGGACAGGGGTGGAGAGCAGTACTTC. Protein sequence: CASSLGDRGGEQYF.

This chain uses TRBV29-1 with TRBJ1-2; a weak D match, TRBD1 (6 bases). V lost 4 bases, J lost 1 base, and 16 bases lay in between. Looked up from germline, CDR1 is SQVTM and CDR2 is ANQGSEA. This CDR3 has 15 amino acids. CDR3 sequence: CSVVVGATLNYGYTF. DNA of the CDR3: TGCAGCGTTGTTGTGGGGGCCACACTTAACTATGGCTACACCTTC.

The rearrangement joins TRBV20-1 to TRBJ2-7; 9 nucleotides line up with TRBD2. CDR1 and CDR2 (germline): DFQATT, SNEGSKA (reference sequence). The CDR3 spans 15 residues. V lost 6 bases, J lost 5 bases, and 14 bases stayed unmatched. CDR3 protein: CSARTSAGGRHEQYF. The CDR3 coding sequence is TGCAGTGCGAGGACTAGCGCTGGAGGAAGGCACGAGCAGTACTTC.

On this clonotype itself: Compared with germline, one end of the junction differs, possibly owing to a read error. The CDR3, as DNA: TGTGCCATTTGGACAGGGATATACGAACAGTACTTC. Its translation: CAIWTGIYEQYF. V usage is TRBV10-3 and J usage is TRBJ2-7; TRBD1 agrees at 8 bases. The germline gives CDR1 ENHRY, CDR2 SYGVKD. The CDR3 consists of 12 residues.

With respect to this clonotype: A much larger clone differs from this one at a single base, so this may be a read error. The rearrangement uses TRBV7-2 and TRBJ2-1, with 11 nucleotides matching TRBD2. CDR3 size: 15 residues. From germline, CDR1 is SGHTA and CDR2 FQGNSA. CDR3 residues: CVSTLAGGRGNEQFF. CDR3 DNA: TGTGTCAGCACCCTAGCGGGAGGTAGGGGAAATGAGCAGTTCTTC.

The chain combines TRBV6-6 with TRBJ2-3, with D possibly TRBD2 on 6 matching bases. Germline values: CDR1 MNHNY, CDR2 SVGAGI (reference sequence). The V gene lost 1 base and the J gene lost 2 bases, with 13 bases spanning the gap. This CDR3 is 16 amino acids long. The DNA for the CDR3 is TGTGCCAGCAGTTACTTGGGGGGAGCTTCCACAGATACGCAGTATTTT. This codes for CASSYLGGASTDTQYF.

This clonotype was seen only a few times. The chain uses TRBV15 and TRBJ2-5; D is unclear. Trimming removed 5 bases from V and 5 bases from J, with 21 bases in between. The CDR3 sequence is 16 residues long. The germline V gene encodes CDR1 LNHNV and CDR2 YYDKDF (reference sequence). This chain's CDR3 is CATSRTRIITLETQYF. The DNA for the CDR3 is TGTGCCACCAGCCGCACACGGATAATTACGCTGGAGACCCAGTACTTC.